Listed below are T cell receptor beta chains from one sample, sequenced in a study of cytomegalovirus exposure and HLA in healthy donors. TCRdb's table, derived via immunoSEQ multiplex PCR, lists solely in-frame clones and lacks some. This table holds about 98,000 clones, under 75% found once. Sequencing was carried out using PBMCs. These receptors were taken from a female donor in good health and CMV-seronegative. Both conserved end residues are part of each CDR3. The order of the fields is V gene, J gene, clone size, D gene, CDR3 protein, CDR3 DNA. D genes are given only for firm matches. A row's size may be missing; if present it is once, few, many or a size class.

>TRBV20-1|TRBJ2-5|.|.
CSAQRRETQYF
TGCAGTGCCCAGAGGCGGGAGACCCAGTACTTC
>TRBV6-5|TRBJ1-3|.|TRBD1
CASSTGATGNTIYF
TGTGCCAGCAGTACAGGGGCCACTGGAAACACCATATATTTT
>TRBV15|TRBJ1-3|.|.
CATSSGTNSGNTIYF
TGTGCCACCAGCAGTGGGACTAACTCTGGAAACACCATATATTTT
>TRBV20-1|TRBJ2-7|few|.
CSAGGDYEQYF
TGCAGTGCTGGGGGCGACTACGAGCAGTACTTC
>TRBV9|TRBJ2-3|.|.
CASSVVPSGNTDTQYF
TGTGCCAGCAGCGTAGTACCCAGCGGAAACACAGATACGCAGTATTTT
>TRBV27|TRBJ2-3|few|TRBD2
CASSHGLAGGLGNTDTQYF
TGTGCCAGCAGTCATGGTCTAGCGGGGGGCCTGGGTAACACAGATACGCAGTATTTT
>TRBV4-1|TRBJ1-1|.|TRBD1
CASSQTGYNTEAFF
TGCGCCAGCAGTCAGACAGGGTATAACACTGAAGCTTTCTTT
>TRBV29-1|TRBJ1-2|.|TRBD1
CSVEGQGSGYTF
TGCAGCGTTGAAGGACAGGGCTCTGGCTACACCTTC
>TRBV2|TRBJ2-7|.|.
CASRFSSSYYEQYF
TGTGCCAGCAGGTTTAGTTCATCGTACTACGAGCAGTACTTC
>TRBV10-3|TRBJ2-1|.|TRBD1
CATRRQGAGNEQFF
TGTGCCACCCGCAGACAGGGGGCGGGGAATGAGCAGTTCTTC
>TRBV6-4|TRBJ1-1|.|.
CASLKQDGMNTEAFF
TGTGCCAGCCTAAAGCAAGACGGGATGAACACTGAAGCTTTCTTT
>TRBV6-5|TRBJ1-2|.|TRBD1
CASSYSIIDRGRGYTF
TGTGCCAGCAGTTACTCGATAATTGACAGGGGACGTGGCTACACCTTC
>TRBV19|TRBJ1-2|.|.
CASSWGLRANYGYTF
TGTGCCAGTAGTTGGGGGCTCAGAGCTAACTATGGCTACACCTTC
>TRBV18|TRBJ2-3|.|.
CASSPPSGSDTQYF
TGTGCCAGCTCACCCCCTTCAGGGTCGGATACGCAGTATTTT
>TRBV7-8|TRBJ1-2|.|TRBD1
CASSPGGQFGYTF
TGTGCCAGCAGCCCCGGGGGACAGTTTGGCTACACCTTC
>TRBV5-1|TRBJ2-2|.|.
CASSSSRGVGELFF
TGCGCCAGCAGCTCCTCCAGGGGGGTCGGGGAGCTGTTTTTT
>TRBV14|TRBJ2-6|.|TRBD2
CASSPWTSGGSGANVLTF
TGTGCCAGCAGCCCCTGGACTAGCGGGGGGAGCGGGGCCAACGTCCTGACTTTC
>TRBV14|TRBJ2-1|.|TRBD2
CASSHMTSAGYNEQFF
TGTGCCAGCAGCCACATGACTAGCGCGGGGTACAATGAGCAGTTCTTC
>TRBV4-1|TRBJ2-5|.|.
CASSQVERSEETQYF
TGCGCCAGCAGCCAAGTTGAGCGTTCAGAAGAGACCCAGTACTTC
>TRBV6-5|TRBJ2-3|.|.
CASSYSSDPADTQYF
TGTGCCAGCAGTTACTCTAGCGACCCTGCAGATACGCAGTATTTT
>TRBV7-9|TRBJ2-1|.|.
CASSGFSGGSYNEQFF
TGTGCCAGCAGCGGTTTTAGCGGAGGCTCCTACAATGAGCAGTTCTTC
>TRBV7-9|TRBJ1-4|once|.
CASSLGWGREKLFF
TGTGCCAGCAGCTTGGGATGGGGGCGCGAAAAACTGTTTTTT
>TRBV6-5|TRBJ1-2|few|.
CASTQRSGNYGYTF
TGTGCCAGCACGCAACGGTCGGGGAACTATGGCTACACCTTC
>TRBV6-6|TRBJ2-7|.|TRBD2
CASTGLAIADEQYF
TGTGCCAGCACTGGACTAGCGATTGCGGACGAGCAGTACTTC
>TRBV6-5|TRBJ2-7|few|TRBD2
CAVGSVTSGAYEQYF
TGTGCCGTAGGATCTGTGACTAGCGGGGCGTACGAGCAGTACTTC
>TRBV6-5|TRBJ1-3|.|.
CASSPTIAGNTIYF
TGTGCCAGCAGTCCCACTATAGCTGGAAACACCATATATTTT
>TRBV11-1|TRBJ2-1|once|TRBD2
CASRESGNSYNEQFF
TGTGCCAGCAGAGAGAGCGGGAACTCCTACAATGAGCAGTTCTTC
>TRBV6-1|TRBJ2-4|.|TRBD1
CASSENRGWDQLAKNIQYF
TGTGCCAGCAGTGAGAACAGGGGCTGGGATCAGCTAGCCAAAAACATTCAGTACTTC
>TRBV28|TRBJ1-1|.|.
CASSLLAGEAFF
TGTGCCAGCAGTTTATTGGCTGGTGAAGCTTTCTTT